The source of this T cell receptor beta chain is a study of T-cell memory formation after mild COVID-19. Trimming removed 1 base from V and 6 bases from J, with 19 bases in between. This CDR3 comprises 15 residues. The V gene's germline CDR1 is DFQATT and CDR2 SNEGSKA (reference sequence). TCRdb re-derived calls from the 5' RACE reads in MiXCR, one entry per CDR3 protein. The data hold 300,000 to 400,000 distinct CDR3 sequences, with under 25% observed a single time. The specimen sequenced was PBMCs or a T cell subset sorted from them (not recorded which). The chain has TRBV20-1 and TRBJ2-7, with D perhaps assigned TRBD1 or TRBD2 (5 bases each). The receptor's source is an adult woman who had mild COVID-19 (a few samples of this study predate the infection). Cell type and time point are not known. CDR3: CSARVGGGSFTEQYF. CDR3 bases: TGCAGTGCTAGAGTTGGTGGGGGATCCTTCACCGAGCAGTACTTC.